The 27 T cell receptor beta chains below all came from one sample that was sequenced in a study of T-cell memory formation after mild COVID-19. In TCRdb, the 5' RACE reads were re-called with MiXCR into one record per CDR3 protein. The sample contains hundreds of thousands of distinct CDR3 sequences, more than 20% of which appear only once. Material for sequencing was PBMCs or a T cell subset sorted from them (not recorded which). These receptor sequences come from a man between 18 and 35 years old who had mild COVID-19 (a few samples of this study predate the infection). Cell type and time point are not known.

The chain has TRBV12-3 or TRBV12-4 and TRBJ1-1, with a tentative D call TRBD1 (5 bases). This CDR3 contains 13 residues. The germline V and J ends were trimmed by 7 bases and 4 bases, with 13 bases remaining between them. The CDR3 nucleotides read TGTGCCAGCACTAGCCTCGGGGGCACTGAAGCTTTCTTT. Translated: CASTSLGGTEAFF.

The CDR3 DNA is TGTGCCATCAGCAGGGATTTCTCCTACGAGCAGTACTTC. This encodes CAISRDFSYEQYF. The V call is TRBV10-3, the J call TRBJ2-7, with D maybe TRBD1 (5 bases). The ends were cut back, 6 bases at V and 0 bases at J, with 9 bases in the middle. CDR1 and CDR2 from the germline V gene are ENHRY and SYGVKD. The CDR3 has 13 residues.

The rearrangement links TRBV6-2 or TRBV6-3 to TRBJ1-5; D perhaps matches TRBD1 (5 bases). This CDR3 contains 13 residues. V shed 2 bases and J shed 7 bases, with 9 bases lying between them. Germline V gives CDR1 MNHEY, CDR2 SVGEGT. CDR3 amino acids: CASSYQGDQPQHF. CDR3 bases: TGTGCCAGCAGTTACCAGGGCGACCAGCCCCAGCATTTT.

This clonotype was observed a handful of times. The J gene is TRBJ2-2, the V gene TRBV9; D is possibly TRBD1 (6 bases). The CDR3 is 15 residues long. CDR1 and CDR2 from the germline V gene are SGDLS and YYNGEE. Trimming removed 5 bases from V and 5 bases from J, with 16 bases in between. CDR3 loop: CASRSSGVGTGELFF. The CDR3 DNA follows: TGTGCCAGCAGAAGTTCAGGGGTGGGGACCGGGGAGCTGTTTTTT.

The rearrangement joins TRBV12-3 or TRBV12-4 to TRBJ2-5, with D tentatively TRBD1 (7 bases). The CDR3 extends over 15 amino acids. V was clipped by 6 bases and J by 7 bases, with 21 bases between them. DNA for the CDR3: TGTGCCAGCAGCGATCCGGCAGGGGGGCATACGACCCAGTACTTC. Encoded protein: CASSDPAGGHTTQYF.

This clonotype was detected only a few times. The chain joins TRBV6-5 to TRBJ1-2, with 9 bases matching TRBD1. The V gene's germline CDR1 is MNHEY and CDR2 SVGAGI. Trimming took 5 bases from V and 7 from J; bases not matched to a gene: 8. There are 14 residues in the CDR3. CDR3 DNA sequence: TGTGCCAGCAGTAGCCTAGGGACAGGGCGTGGCTACACCTTC. Encoded protein: CASSSLGTGRGYTF.

This rearrangement joins TRBV28 to TRBJ2-3; 13 nucleotides agree with TRBD2. The V gene's germline CDR1 is MDHEN and CDR2 SYDVKM. The CDR3 sequence is 17 residues long. V gave up 7 bases and J gave up 2 bases; unmatched junction bases: 9. The CDR3 coding sequence is TGTGCCAGCATGGGACTAGCGGGGTCCTACTCCACAGATACGCAGTATTTT. Translated: CASMGLAGSYSTDTQYF.

The chain uses TRBV12-3 or TRBV12-4 and TRBJ2-2; D not resolved. This CDR3 has 13 residues. V was pared by 8 bases and J by 1 base, with 8 bases between. In DNA form, the CDR3 reads TGTGCCAGCGGGTATGGGAACACCGGGGAGCTGTTTTTT. Translation gives CASGYGNTGELFF.

The chain couples TRBV7-4 to TRBJ1-2; no definite D call. The CDR3 runs 15 residues. V dropped 1 base and J dropped 6 bases, with 15 bases sitting between them. Germline V gene lookup returns CDR1 SGHVT and CDR2 SQSDAQ. The CDR3 bases are TGTGCCAGCAGCTTAGTACTCGGCCAAGTTGATGGCTACACCTTC. Its translation is CASSLVLGQVDGYTF.

V usage is TRBV20-1 and J usage is TRBJ2-1; 8 bases are a match to TRBD1. Germline loops: CDR1 DFQATT, CDR2 SNEGSKA (reference sequence). V shed 4 bases and J 8 bases; nucleotides not matched to a gene: 7. There are 13 residues in the CDR3. The CDR3 coding sequence is TGCAGTGCTATCGGACAGGGATTCTATGAGCAGTTCTTC. It is translated as CSAIGQGFYEQFF.

This rearrangement joins TRBV6-6 to TRBJ1-5; a weak D match, TRBD1 (5 bases). There are 15 residues in the CDR3. The V end was cut by 5 bases, the J end by 0 bases, with 11 bases between. Germline V gene data show CDR1 as MNHNY and CDR2 as SVGAGI (reference sequence). CDR3 region: CASSPYRYSNQPQHF. Here the CDR3 DNA reads TGTGCCAGCAGTCCCTACAGGTATAGCAATCAGCCCCAGCATTTT.

This clonotype was counted between two and nine times. The CDR3 DNA reads TGTGCCAGCAGCTTGGTTCCGGGATTCTCCTACGAGCAGTACGTC. Its translation: CASSLVPGFSYEQYV. The chain recombines TRBV5-6 with TRBJ2-7; the D gene is possibly TRBD2 (5 bases). The germline V gene has CDR1 SGHDT and CDR2 YYEEEE. This CDR3 has 15 amino acids. Trimming stripped 0 bases from V and 0 bases from J, with 10 bases between.

The gene calls are TRBV27 and TRBJ1-5; 7 bases align to TRBD1. Looked up from germline, CDR1 is MNHEY and CDR2 is SMNVEV (reference sequence). The CDR3 loop spans 15 amino acids. V gave up 2 bases and J gave up 8 bases; unmatched junction bases: 9. The CDR3 sequence is CASSLPRQGTKPQHF. DNA for the CDR3: TGTGCCAGCAGTTTACCCCGACAGGGAACAAAGCCCCAGCATTTT.

This clonotype has just a few counts. The rearrangement joins TRBV7-2 to TRBJ1-2, with D possibly matching TRBD1 (5 bases). The CDR3 sequence is 13 residues long. From germline, CDR1 is SGHTA and CDR2 FQGNSA. Between the trimmed V and J ends, which lost 5 bases and 7 bases, there was a span of 14 bases. CDR3 in amino acids: CASSLWGTFGYTF. For the CDR3, the DNA is TGTGCCAGCAGCCTTTGGGGGACTTTTGGCTACACCTTC.

This clonotype was counted ten times or more. The chain carries TRBV5-1 and TRBJ1-5, with a tentative D call TRBD1 (6 bases). V was shortened by 1 base and J by 5 bases, with 13 bases between the two germline ends. CDR3 length: 15 residues. Germline V gives CDR1 SGHRS, CDR2 YFSETQ. CDR3 protein: CASSLSPGDYQPQHF. DNA of the CDR3: TGCGCCAGCAGCTTGTCTCCAGGGGACTATCAGCCCCAGCATTTT.

The chain is built from TRBV24-1 and TRBJ2-1, with TRBD2 matching 12 bases. V lost 3 bases to trimming and J lost 6 bases; unmatched junction nucleotides: 14. Germline assignment: CDR1 KGHDR and CDR2 SFDVKD. The CDR3 is made up of 19 amino acids. CDR3 nucleotides: TGTGCCACCAGTGATCCTACTAGCGGGGGGAAATTGGTCCTCAATGAGCAGTTCTTC. Translated: CATSDPTSGGKLVLNEQFF.

The V and J genes are TRBV6-2 or TRBV6-3 and TRBJ2-3; D is unclear. Trimming took 8 bases from V and 2 from J, leaving 14 bases between them. The CDR3 loop spans 14 amino acids. Germline V gene data show CDR1 as MNHEY and CDR2 as SVGEGT. The CDR3 loop reads CASSLGPDTDTQYF. As DNA, the CDR3 is TGTGCCAGCTCCCTAGGGCCTGACACAGATACGCAGTATTTT.

This clonotype was counted a few times. The chain couples TRBV6-5 to TRBJ1-1; D is unresolved. This CDR3 is 13 amino acids long. The V end was cut by 4 bases, the J end by 1 base, with 7 bases between. CDR1 MNHEY and CDR2 SVGAGI come from the germline V gene. The CDR3 protein is CASSSFGNTEAFF. The CDR3 DNA is TGTGCCAGCAGTTCGTTCGGGAACACTGAAGCTTTCTTT.

The rearrangement joins TRBV20-1 to TRBJ1-5; D unclear. V lost 5 bases and J 3 bases, leaving 8 bases between the germline ends. This CDR3 spans 12 amino acids. CDR1 and CDR2 from the germline V gene are DFQATT and SNEGSKA (reference sequence). The CDR3 region has the DNA TGCAGTGCTCCCTCCTCCAATCAGCCCCAGCATTTT. Its translation is CSAPSSNQPQHF.

The V call is TRBV4-1, the J call TRBJ2-5; perhaps D is TRBD1 or TRBD2 (5 bases each). The length of the CDR3 is 16 residues. Deletions cut 4 bases from V and 1 base from J, with 16 bases between. Germline V gives CDR1 MGHRA, CDR2 YSYEKL. The CDR3 nucleotides read TGCGCCAGCAGCCGCTTCGAACGGGGCTCCCAAGAGACCCAGTACTTC. This translates into CASSRFERGSQETQYF.

The V gene is TRBV7-3, the J gene TRBJ1-1, with D unclear. Germline V gene sequence: CDR1 SGHTA, CDR2 FQGTGA. This CDR3 has 16 amino acids. V lost 0 bases and J 0 bases, leaving 11 bases between the germline ends. CDR3 sequence (DNA): TGTGCCAGCAGCTTAACAGGTGTGGCGGTGAACACTGAAGCTTTCTTT. This translates into CASSLTGVAVNTEAFF.

There are a few counts of this clonotype. The CDR3 DNA sequence: TGCAGTGCCAGGGGGGTAGCAGATACGCAGTATTTT. It yields the protein CSARGVADTQYF. The chain employs TRBV20-1 and TRBJ2-3; D may be TRBD1 (7 bases). The CDR3 runs to 12 residues. CDR1 is DFQATT, CDR2 SNEGSKA, per germline (reference sequence). V gave up 6 bases and J gave up 4 bases, with 11 bases separating them.

This clonotype has more than one count but fewer than ten. V gene TRBV6-1 combines with J gene TRBJ2-1; D unresolved. Trimming stripped 1 base from V and 6 bases from J, with 10 bases between. The CDR3 consists of 14 residues. Germline assignment: CDR1 MNHNS and CDR2 SASEGT. The CDR3 DNA reads TGTGCCAGCAGTGAAGAGGTGGTTCCCAATGAGCAGTTCTTC. This translates into CASSEEVVPNEQFF.

This clonotype was detected many times. The V and J genes are TRBV12-3 or TRBV12-4 and TRBJ1-3; possibly TRBD1 for D (5 bases). There are 14 residues in the CDR3. V gave up 5 bases and J gave up 9 bases, with 17 bases separating them. CDR3 nucleotides: TGTGCCAGCAGTCCCGGGACCGGGTTTTTCACCATATATTTT. Encoded protein: CASSPGTGFFTIYF.

This clonotype was seen a few times. The J gene is TRBJ2-7, the V gene TRBV6-6; the match to TRBD2 covers 7 bases. In germline, CDR1 is MNHNY, CDR2 SVGAGI (reference sequence). Unmatched junction bases numbered 11, after V lost 8 bases and J lost 1 base. The CDR3 totals 15 residues. CDR3 loop: CASLWAYGGSYEQYF. CDR3 DNA: TGTGCCAGCCTTTGGGCTTACGGGGGGTCCTACGAGCAGTACTTC.

The chain joins TRBV20-1 to TRBJ1-2; no reliable D call. The germline V and J ends were trimmed by 4 bases and 0 bases, with 6 bases remaining between them. The CDR3 has 12 amino acids. Germline-derived CDR1 and CDR2 are DFQATT and SNEGSKA (reference sequence). CDR3 amino acids: CSAISPNYGYTF. CDR3 DNA: TGCAGTGCTATTAGCCCTAACTATGGCTACACCTTC.

This chain joins TRBV7-9 and TRBJ2-7, with D possibly matching TRBD1 (5 bases). The germline V gene encodes CDR1 SEHNR and CDR2 FQNEAQ (reference sequence). Between the trimmed V and J ends, which lost 5 bases and 3 bases, there was a span of 8 bases. The CDR3 extends over 12 amino acids. The DNA for the CDR3 is TGTGCCAGCAGCGTGACAGTCTACGAGCAGTACGTC. It yields the protein CASSVTVYEQYV.